This T cell receptor beta chain was identified during a study of CD4 T cells in relation to SARS-CoV-2 and coronaviruses. The wider study: The restricting HLA molecule for shared crossreactive spike epitopes was mapped.

Assay used: immunoSEQ multiplex PCR; TCRdb lists only in-frame clones, some missing. The sample lists tens of thousands of clones, about 92% occurring once. There are 12 residues in the CDR3. Trimming took 1 base from V and 4 from J, leaving 3 bases between them. Germline CDR1 and CDR2: KGHDR and SFDVKD. General study findings and limits: Samples before the pandemic and after infection were not matched within any donor. Crossreactivity was assessed only for spike protein, not other viral proteins.

As for this clone: Its specificity is unknown.

Before the COVID-19 pandemic, during about 2011-2019, CD4+ T cells were taken from unexposed donors. Naive and memory CD4+ T cells came from enriched cryopreserved PBMCs. This sequence originates from a human donor in good health. Sample: naive CD4+ T cells from PBMCs. As to subset: naive CD4+ T cells isolated by negative enrichment. This chain links TRBV24-1 with TRBJ1-2; no clear D. This CDR3 reads CATSDFGYGYTF. The DNA for the CDR3 is TGTGCCACCAGTGATTTCGGCTATGGCTACACCTTC.